One sample yielded the 13 T cell receptor beta chains listed below, sequenced in a study of blood T cell repertoires in COVID-19. Sequencing used immunoSEQ multiplex PCR; TCRdb keeps in-frame clones, though not all of them. Of 350,000 to 500,000 clones in the sample, about 88% are singletons; the top ten hold roughly 1.4%. The source material was PBMCs or T cells enriched from blood (not recorded which). These receptor sequences come from a woman aged 18-30 years who had been exposed to COVID-19.

The chain carries TRBV7-2 and TRBJ1-2; D unresolved. V lost 0 bases and J lost 4, with 9 bases in between. This CDR3 is built from 14 residues. Germline V gives CDR1 SGHTA, CDR2 FQGNSA. CDR3 in DNA: TGTGCCAGCAGCTTAGCGGGCATTGGCTATGGCTACACCTTC. Amino acid sequence: CASSLAGIGYGYTF. Based on the CDR3 plus reference TRBV7-2 and TRBJ1-2, the full variable domain is GAGVSQSPSNKVTEKGKDVELRCDPISGHTALYWYRQSLGQGLEFLIYFQGNSAPDKSGLPSDRFSAERTGGSVSTLTIQRTQQEDSAVYLCASSLAGIGYGYTFGSGTRLTVV.

The rearrangement links TRBV29-1 to TRBJ2-7; 7 nucleotides agree with TRBD2. The CDR3 is 14 residues long. The ends lost 3 bases at V and 4 bases at J; junction bases unmatched: 9. Per the germline V gene, CDR1 is SQVTM and CDR2 is ANQGSEA. CDR3 DNA sequence: TGCAGCGTTGAGTACCCGGGGGGAGGATACGAGCAGTACTTC. Its protein is CSVEYPGGGYEQYF.

The rearrangement joins TRBV6-1 to TRBJ2-5; maybe TRBD2 (6 bases). Germline V CDR1 and CDR2: MNHNS, SASEGT. The CDR3 contains 16 residues. Trimming took off 2 bases at V and 2 bases at J, with 15 bases between the two ends. CDR3 in amino acids: CASSELEGSVQETQYF. Written as DNA, the CDR3 is TGTGCCAGCAGTGAATTGGAGGGTTCCGTACAAGAGACCCAGTACTTC.

The chain links TRBV9 to TRBJ1-2; no reliable D call. CDR3 length equals 13 residues. The germline V gene encodes CDR1 SGDLS and CDR2 YYNGEE. Trimming shortened V by 0 bases and J by 8 bases, and 11 bases separated the two germline ends. This CDR3 is CASSVGAGEGYTF. In DNA form, the CDR3 reads TGTGCCAGCAGCGTAGGAGCTGGGGAGGGCTACACCTTC. The whole variable domain, filled in from reference TRBV9 and TRBJ1-2, reads DSGVTQTPKHLITATGQRVTLRCSPRSGDLSVYWYQQSLDQGLQFLIQYYNGEERAKGNILERFSAQQFPDLHSELNLSSLELGDSALYFCASSVGAGEGYTFGSGTRLTVV.

The chain combines TRBV18 with TRBJ2-1; 9 bases match TRBD2. Per the germline V gene, CDR1 is KGHSH and CDR2 is LQKENI. Germline trimming cut 3 bases from V and 5 bases from J; bases unmatched to any gene: 11. This CDR3 has 17 residues. CDR3 nucleotides: TGTGCCAGCTCACCCTCCGCGCAGCGGGGGGCTAACAATGAGCAGTTCTTC. Its protein is CASSPSAQRGANNEQFF.

The sample holds one count of this clone. The V call is TRBV5-1, the J call TRBJ1-6; TRBD1 might be the D (5 bases). In germline, CDR1 is SGHRS, CDR2 YFSETQ. The V end lost 3 bases, the J end lost 0 bases, and 16 bases lay between the germline ends. The CDR3 totals 18 residues. DNA for the CDR3: TGCGCCAGCAGCTCCGGACAACCACTTGGCTCCTATAATTCACCCCTCCACTTT. Translated: CASSSGQPLGSYNSPLHF. The complete variable domain, with remaining parts taken from reference TRBV5-1 and TRBJ1-6, reads KAGVTQTPRYLIKTRGQQVTLSCSPISGHRSVSWYQQTPGQGLQFLFEYFSETQRNKGNFPGRFSGRQFSNSRSEMNVSTLELGDSALYLCASSSGQPLGSYNSPLHFGNGTRLTVT.

This clone was detected once. V and J are TRBV4-1 and TRBJ2-7; D might be TRBD2 (6 bases). Germline V gives CDR1 MGHRA, CDR2 YSYEKL. Trimming took 0 bases from V and 4 from J, leaving 19 bases between them. This CDR3 region has 17 residues. CDR3 sequence (DNA): TGCGCCAGCAGCCAAGAGGGGGGAAGGGTGGGTCAATACGAGCAGTACTTC. It yields the protein CASSQEGGRVGQYEQYF.

The V call is TRBV2, the J call TRBJ2-3; D uncertain. The length of the CDR3 is 13 residues. The germline V and J ends were trimmed by 3 bases and 2 bases, with 6 bases remaining between them. Germline CDR1 SNHLY, CDR2 FYNNEI. CDR3: CASSDPLTDTQYF. The CDR3 DNA sequence: TGTGCCAGCAGTGATCCCCTCACAGATACGCAGTATTTT. The whole variable domain, remainder taken from reference TRBV2 and TRBJ2-3, is EPEVTQTPSHQVTQMGQEVILRCVPISNHLYFYWYRQILGQKVEFLVSFYNNEISEKSEIFDDQFSVERPDGSNFTLKIRSTKLEDSAMYFCASSDPLTDTQYFGPGTRLTVL.

This clone came up once. V usage is TRBV5-1 and J usage is TRBJ1-1; TRBD1 matches 10 bases. J gave up 4 bases and V 0 bases, and 6 bases lay outside the gene matches. Germline V gene lookup returns CDR1 SGHRS and CDR2 YFSETQ. The CDR3 runs 16 residues. CDR3 amino acids: CASSLGQGAVITEAFF. The CDR3 DNA reads TGCGCCAGCAGCTTGGGACAGGGGGCGGTAATCACTGAAGCTTTCTTT.

This clone was seen once. The chain has TRBV15 and TRBJ2-5; TRBD2 matches at 11 bases. CDR1 is LNHNV, CDR2 YYDKDF, per germline (reference sequence). V lost 3 bases and J lost 1; bases outside the gene matches: 4. CDR3 size: 16 residues. CDR3 sequence (DNA): TGTGCCACCAGCAGGGGGACTAGCGGCTTCCAAGAGACCCAGTACTTC. It yields the protein CATSRGTSGFQETQYF.

The rearrangement uses TRBV3-1 (or the pseudogene TRBV3-2) and TRBJ2-2; 9 bases agree with TRBD2. The J segment lost 3 bases and the V segment lost 1 base, leaving 9 bases of the junction unmatched. There are 18 residues in the CDR3. Germline V lookup: CDR1 LGHDT, CDR2 YNNKEL (reference sequence). The CDR3 is CASSQAGLAGTYTGELFF. The CDR3 region has the DNA TGTGCCAGCAGCCAAGCGGGTCTAGCGGGGACCTACACCGGGGAGCTGTTTTTT.

Note on this clone: The identical CDR3 is also encoded by other nucleotide sequences in the sample. The chain carries TRBV20-1 and TRBJ2-7; D is uncertain. The CDR3 loop spans 10 amino acids. Germline loops: CDR1 DFQATT, CDR2 SNEGSKA (reference sequence). Trimming stripped 5 bases from V and 1 base from J, with 3 bases between. As DNA, the CDR3 is TGCAGTGCTTATTCCTACGAGCAGTACTTC. Translating gives CSAYSYEQYF.

This sequence joins TRBV9 and TRBJ1-6, with TRBD1 as a possible D gene (6 bases). This CDR3 is 15 amino acids long. Trimming cost V 0 bases and J 9 bases, with 13 bases left between them. The germline gives CDR1 SGDLS, CDR2 YYNGEE. CDR3 sequence reads: CASSVVSGAASPLHF. In nucleotides, the CDR3 is TGTGCCAGCAGCGTAGTATCAGGGGCTGCTTCACCCCTCCACTTT.